This TCR beta chain was profiled in a study of vaccination and CD4 T cells after COVID-19. The CDR3 covers 15 residues. In germline, CDR1 is KGHSY, CDR2 FQNENV. V lost 4 bases to trimming and J lost 5 bases, with 12 bases between them. This sample's treatment: roughly 11-day PBMC culture with coronavirus spike peptide pools or control peptides (ViraFEST assay). Cultured CD4+ T cell DNA was sequenced using the Oncomine TCR Beta short-read assay. MiXCR, applied by TCRdb to the PCR reads, yields one record per CDR3 protein. The sample shows 15,000 to 20,000 distinct CDR3 sequences, roughly 24% of them seen only once. About this clonotype itself: As yet, its antigen is unknown.

This chain links TRBV16 with TRBJ1-6, with a tentative D call TRBD1 (5 bases). The TCR sequence derives from a human donor with COVID-19. The sequenced sample consisted of cultured CD4+ T cells from blood. CDR3 sequence: CASSLRRGDNSPLHF. The CDR3 DNA sequence: TGTGCCAGCAGCCTCCGGCGGGGGGATAATTCACCCCTCCACTTT.